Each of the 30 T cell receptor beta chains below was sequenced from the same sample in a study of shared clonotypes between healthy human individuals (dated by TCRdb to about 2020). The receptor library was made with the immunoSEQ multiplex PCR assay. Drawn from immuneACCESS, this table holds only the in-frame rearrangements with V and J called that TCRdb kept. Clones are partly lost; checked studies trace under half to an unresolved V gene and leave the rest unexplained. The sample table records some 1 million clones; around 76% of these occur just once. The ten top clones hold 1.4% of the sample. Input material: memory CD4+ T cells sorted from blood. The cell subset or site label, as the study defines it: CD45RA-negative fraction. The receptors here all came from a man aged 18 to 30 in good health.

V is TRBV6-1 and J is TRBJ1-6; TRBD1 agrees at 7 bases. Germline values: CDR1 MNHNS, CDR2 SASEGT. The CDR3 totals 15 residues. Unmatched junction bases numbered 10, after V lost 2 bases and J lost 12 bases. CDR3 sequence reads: CASSEKGAYNQPLHF. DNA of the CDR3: TGTGCCAGCAGTGAAAAGGGGGCTTATAATCAACCCCTCCACTTT.

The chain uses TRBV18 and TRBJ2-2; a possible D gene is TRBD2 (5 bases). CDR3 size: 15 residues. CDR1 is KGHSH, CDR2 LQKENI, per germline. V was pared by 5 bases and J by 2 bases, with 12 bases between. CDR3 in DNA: TGTGCCAGCTCATTCGGACTGAGTAACACCGGGGAGCTGTTTTTT. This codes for CASSFGLSNTGELFF.

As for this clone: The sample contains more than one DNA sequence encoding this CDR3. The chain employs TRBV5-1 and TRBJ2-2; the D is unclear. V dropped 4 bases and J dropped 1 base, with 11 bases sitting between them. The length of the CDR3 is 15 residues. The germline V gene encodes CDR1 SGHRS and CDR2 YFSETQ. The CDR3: CASSPRTVNTGELFF. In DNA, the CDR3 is TGCGCCAGCAGCCCCCGGACGGTGAACACCGGGGAGCTGTTTTTT.

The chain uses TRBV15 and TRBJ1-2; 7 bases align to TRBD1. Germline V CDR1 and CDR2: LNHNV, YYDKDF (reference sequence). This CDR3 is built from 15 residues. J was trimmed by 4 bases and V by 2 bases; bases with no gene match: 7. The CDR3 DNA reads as TGTGCCACCAGCAGATATGACAGGGAGGCCTATGGCTACACCTTC. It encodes CATSRYDREAYGYTF.

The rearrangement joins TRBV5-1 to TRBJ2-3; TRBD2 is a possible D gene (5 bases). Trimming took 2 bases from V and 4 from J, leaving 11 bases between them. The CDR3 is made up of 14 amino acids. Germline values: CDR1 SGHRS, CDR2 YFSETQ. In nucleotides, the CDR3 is TGCGCCAGCAGCTTTGGCGGGTCACCAGATACGCAGTATTTT. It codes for CASSFGGSPDTQYF.

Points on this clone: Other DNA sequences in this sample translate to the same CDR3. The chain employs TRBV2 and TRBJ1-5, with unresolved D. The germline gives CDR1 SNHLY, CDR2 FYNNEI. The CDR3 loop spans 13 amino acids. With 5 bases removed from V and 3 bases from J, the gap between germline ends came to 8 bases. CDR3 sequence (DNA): TGTGCCAGCAGTCCGGGTCTCAATCAGCCCCAGCATTTT. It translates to CASSPGLNQPQHF. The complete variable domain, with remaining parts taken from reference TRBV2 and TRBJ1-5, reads EPEVTQTPSHQVTQMGQEVILRCVPISNHLYFYWYRQILGQKVEFLVSFYNNEISEKSEIFDDQFSVERPDGSNFTLKIRSTKLEDSAMYFCASSPGLNQPQHFGDGTRLSIL.

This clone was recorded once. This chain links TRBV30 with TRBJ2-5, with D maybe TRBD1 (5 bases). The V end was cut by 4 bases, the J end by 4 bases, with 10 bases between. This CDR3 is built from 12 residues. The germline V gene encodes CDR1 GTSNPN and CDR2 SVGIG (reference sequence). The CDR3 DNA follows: TGTGCCTGGAATCCGCAGGGAGAGACCCAGTACTTC. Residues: CAWNPQGETQYF.

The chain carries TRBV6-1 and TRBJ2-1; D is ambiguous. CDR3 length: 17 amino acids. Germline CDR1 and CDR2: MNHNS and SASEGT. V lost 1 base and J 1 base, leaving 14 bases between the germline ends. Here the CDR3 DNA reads TGTGCCAGCAGTGAAGGTGGACCCCTGGGATCCTACAATGAGCAGTTCTTC. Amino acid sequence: CASSEGGPLGSYNEQFF.

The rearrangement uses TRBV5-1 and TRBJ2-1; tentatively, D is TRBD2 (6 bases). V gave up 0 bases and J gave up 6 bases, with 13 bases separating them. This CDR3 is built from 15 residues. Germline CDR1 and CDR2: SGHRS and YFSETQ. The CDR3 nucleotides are TGCGCCAGCAGCTTGGCCCCTAGCGCGGGCAATGAGCAGTTCTTC. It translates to CASSLAPSAGNEQFF.

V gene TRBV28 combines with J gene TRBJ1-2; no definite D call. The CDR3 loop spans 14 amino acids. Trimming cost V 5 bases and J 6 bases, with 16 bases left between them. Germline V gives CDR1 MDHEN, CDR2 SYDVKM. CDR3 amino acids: CASSILTGPNGYTF. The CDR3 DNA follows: TGTGCCAGCAGTATCCTCACTGGGCCGAATGGCTACACCTTC.

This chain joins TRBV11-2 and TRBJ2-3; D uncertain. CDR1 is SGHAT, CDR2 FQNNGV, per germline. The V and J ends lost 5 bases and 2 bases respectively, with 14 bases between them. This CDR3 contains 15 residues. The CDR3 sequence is CASSPRGRTTDTQYF. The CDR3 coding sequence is TGTGCCAGCAGCCCCCGCGGTAGGACCACAGATACGCAGTATTTT.

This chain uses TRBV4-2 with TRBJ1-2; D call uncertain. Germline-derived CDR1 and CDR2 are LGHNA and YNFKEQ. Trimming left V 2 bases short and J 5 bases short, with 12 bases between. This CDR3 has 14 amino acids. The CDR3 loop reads CASSQLSAGYGYTF. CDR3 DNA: TGTGCCAGCAGCCAATTATCCGCTGGGTATGGCTACACCTTC.

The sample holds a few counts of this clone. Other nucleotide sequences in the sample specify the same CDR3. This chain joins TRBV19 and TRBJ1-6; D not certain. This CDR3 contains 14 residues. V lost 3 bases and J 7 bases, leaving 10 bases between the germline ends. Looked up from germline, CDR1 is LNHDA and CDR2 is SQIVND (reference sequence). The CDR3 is CASSISPGNSPLHF. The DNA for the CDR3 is TGTGCCAGTAGTATCAGTCCGGGAAATTCACCCCTCCACTTT.

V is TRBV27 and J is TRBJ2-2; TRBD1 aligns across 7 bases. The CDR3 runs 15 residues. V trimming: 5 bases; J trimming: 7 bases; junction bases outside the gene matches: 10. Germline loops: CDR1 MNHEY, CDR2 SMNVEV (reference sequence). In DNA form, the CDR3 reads TGTGCCAGCAGTACCCGGACAGGTCGAGGCGGGGAGCTGTTTTTT. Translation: CASSTRTGRGGELFF.

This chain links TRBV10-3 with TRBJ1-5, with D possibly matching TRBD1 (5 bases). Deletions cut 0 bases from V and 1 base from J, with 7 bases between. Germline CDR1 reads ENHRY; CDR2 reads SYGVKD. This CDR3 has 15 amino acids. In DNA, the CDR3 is TGTGCCATCAGTGAGTCTAGGGACAGCAATCAGCCCCAGCATTTT. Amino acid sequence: CAISESRDSNQPQHF.

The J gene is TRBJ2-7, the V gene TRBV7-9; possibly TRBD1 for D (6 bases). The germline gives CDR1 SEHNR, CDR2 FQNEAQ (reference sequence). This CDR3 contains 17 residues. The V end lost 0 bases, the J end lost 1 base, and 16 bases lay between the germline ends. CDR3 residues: CASSLALGTLKSYEQYF. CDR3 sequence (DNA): TGTGCCAGCAGCTTAGCCTTAGGGACACTAAAGTCCTACGAGCAGTACTTC.

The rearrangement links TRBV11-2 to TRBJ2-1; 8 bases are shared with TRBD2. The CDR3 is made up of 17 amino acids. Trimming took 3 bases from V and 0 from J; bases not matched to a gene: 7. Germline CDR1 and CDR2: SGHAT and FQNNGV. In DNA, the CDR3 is TGTGCCAGCAGCTTCCTACAGCGGGGGAGCTCCTACAATGAGCAGTTCTTC. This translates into CASSFLQRGSSYNEQFF.

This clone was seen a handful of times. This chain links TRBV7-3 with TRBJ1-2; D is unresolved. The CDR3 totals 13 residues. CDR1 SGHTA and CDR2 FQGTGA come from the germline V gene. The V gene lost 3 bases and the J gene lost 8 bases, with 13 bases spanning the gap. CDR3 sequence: CASSFNSAQGYTF. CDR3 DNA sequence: TGTGCCAGCAGCTTTAATTCTGCCCAAGGCTACACCTTC.

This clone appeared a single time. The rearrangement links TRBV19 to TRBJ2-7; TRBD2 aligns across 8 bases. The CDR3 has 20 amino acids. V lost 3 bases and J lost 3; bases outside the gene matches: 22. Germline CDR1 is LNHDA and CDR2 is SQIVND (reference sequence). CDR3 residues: CASSMRAPGGKRGSVYEQYF. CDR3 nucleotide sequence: TGTGCCAGTAGTATGCGGGCCCCGGGGGGGAAAAGGGGTTCAGTCTACGAGCAGTACTTC. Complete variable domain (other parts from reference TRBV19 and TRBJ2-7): DGGITQSPKYLFRKEGQNVTLSCEQNLNHDAMYWYRQDPGQGLRLIYYSQIVNDFQKGDIAEGYSVSREKKESFPLTVTSAQKNPTAFYLCASSMRAPGGKRGSVYEQYFGPGTRLTVT.

The DNA for the CDR3 is TGTGCCAGCACCCCATCGGGGCTGAATTCACCCCTCCACTTT. Translation: CASTPSGLNSPLHF. This chain links TRBV27 with TRBJ1-6, with TRBD1 as a possible D gene (5 bases). The CDR3 is 14 amino acids. Germline V gene lookup returns CDR1 MNHEY and CDR2 SMNVEV (reference sequence). The V and J ends lost 7 bases and 7 bases respectively, with 14 bases between them.

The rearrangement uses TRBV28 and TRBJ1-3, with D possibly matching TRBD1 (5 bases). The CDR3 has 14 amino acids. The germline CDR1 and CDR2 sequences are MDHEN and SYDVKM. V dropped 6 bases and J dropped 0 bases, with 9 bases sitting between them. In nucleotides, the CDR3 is TGTGCCAGCAGCACCCAGGGCTCTGGAAACACCATATATTTT. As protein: CASSTQGSGNTIYF.

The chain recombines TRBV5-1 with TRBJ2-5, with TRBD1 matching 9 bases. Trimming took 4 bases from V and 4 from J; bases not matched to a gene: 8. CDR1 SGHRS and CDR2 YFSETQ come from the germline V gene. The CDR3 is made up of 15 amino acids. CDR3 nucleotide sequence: TGCGCCAGCAGCGTCGGGACAGGGAATGGAGAGACCCAGTACTTC. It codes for CASSVGTGNGETQYF.

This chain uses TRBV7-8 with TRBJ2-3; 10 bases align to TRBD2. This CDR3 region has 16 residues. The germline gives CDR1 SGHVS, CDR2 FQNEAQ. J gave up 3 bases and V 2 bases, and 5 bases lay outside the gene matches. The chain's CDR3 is CASSLSGRAGTDTQYF. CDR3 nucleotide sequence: TGTGCCAGCAGCTTAAGCGGGAGGGCCGGGACAGATACGCAGTATTTT.

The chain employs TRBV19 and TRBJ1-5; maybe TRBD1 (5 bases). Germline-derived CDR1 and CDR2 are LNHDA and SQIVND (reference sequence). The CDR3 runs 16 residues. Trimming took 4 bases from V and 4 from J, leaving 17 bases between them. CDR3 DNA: TGTGCCAGTAGTAACCGCCAGGGAGGAGGGAATCAGCCCCAGCATTTT. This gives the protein CASSNRQGGGNQPQHF.

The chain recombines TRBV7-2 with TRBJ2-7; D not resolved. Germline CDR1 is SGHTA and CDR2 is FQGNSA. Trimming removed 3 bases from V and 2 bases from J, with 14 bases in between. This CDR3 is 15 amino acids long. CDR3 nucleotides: TGTGCCAGCAGCTTTCAGATAGGCGACCCCTACGAGCAGTACTTC. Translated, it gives CASSFQIGDPYEQYF.

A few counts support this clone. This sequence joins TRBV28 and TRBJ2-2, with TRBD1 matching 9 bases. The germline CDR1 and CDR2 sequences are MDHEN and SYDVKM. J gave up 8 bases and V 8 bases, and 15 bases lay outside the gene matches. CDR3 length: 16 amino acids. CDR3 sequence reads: CASGRAGTGFLGELFF. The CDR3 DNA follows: TGTGCCAGCGGACGCGCCGGGACAGGGTTTCTTGGGGAGCTGTTTTTT.

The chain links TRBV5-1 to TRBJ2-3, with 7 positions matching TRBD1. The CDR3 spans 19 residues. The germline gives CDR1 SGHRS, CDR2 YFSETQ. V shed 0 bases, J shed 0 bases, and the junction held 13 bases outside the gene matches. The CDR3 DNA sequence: TGCGCCAGCAGCTTGGGGGCCGTTACAGGGGCGCCTAGCACAGATACGCAGTATTTT. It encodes CASSLGAVTGAPSTDTQYF. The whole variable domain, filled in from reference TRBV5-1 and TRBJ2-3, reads KAGVTQTPRYLIKTRGQQVTLSCSPISGHRSVSWYQQTPGQGLQFLFEYFSETQRNKGNFPGRFSGRQFSNSRSEMNVSTLELGDSALYLCASSLGAVTGAPSTDTQYFGPGTRLTVL.

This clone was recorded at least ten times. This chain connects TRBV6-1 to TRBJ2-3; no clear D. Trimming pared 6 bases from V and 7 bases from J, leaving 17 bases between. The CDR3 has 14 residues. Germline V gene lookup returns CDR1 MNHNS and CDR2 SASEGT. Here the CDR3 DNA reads TGTGCCAGCAGCCCCACCCGGGCCGCTAATACGCAGTATTTT. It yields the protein CASSPTRAANTQYF.

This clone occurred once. CDR3 amino acids: CASSPTGDTGNTIYF. The DNA of the CDR3 is TGTGCCAGCTCACCCACAGGGGACACTGGAAACACCATATATTTT. The chain is built from TRBV18 and TRBJ1-3, with 7 bases matching TRBD1. CDR1 and CDR2 (germline): KGHSH, LQKENI. CDR3 size: 15 residues. Trimming took 3 bases from V and 2 from J; bases not matched to a gene: 4. Combining the CDR3 with reference TRBV18 and TRBJ1-3 gives the whole variable domain NAGVMQNPRHLVRRRGQEARLRCSPMKGHSHVYWYRQLPEEGLKFMVYLQKENIIDESGMPKERFSAEFPKEGPSILRIQQVVRGDSAAYFCASSPTGDTGNTIYFGEGSWLTVV.

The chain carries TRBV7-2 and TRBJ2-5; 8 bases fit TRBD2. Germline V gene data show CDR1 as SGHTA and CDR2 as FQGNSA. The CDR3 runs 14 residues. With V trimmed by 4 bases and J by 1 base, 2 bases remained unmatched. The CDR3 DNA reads TGTGCCAGCAGCTACACTAGCGGCCAAGAGACCCAGTACTTC. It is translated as CASSYTSGQETQYF.